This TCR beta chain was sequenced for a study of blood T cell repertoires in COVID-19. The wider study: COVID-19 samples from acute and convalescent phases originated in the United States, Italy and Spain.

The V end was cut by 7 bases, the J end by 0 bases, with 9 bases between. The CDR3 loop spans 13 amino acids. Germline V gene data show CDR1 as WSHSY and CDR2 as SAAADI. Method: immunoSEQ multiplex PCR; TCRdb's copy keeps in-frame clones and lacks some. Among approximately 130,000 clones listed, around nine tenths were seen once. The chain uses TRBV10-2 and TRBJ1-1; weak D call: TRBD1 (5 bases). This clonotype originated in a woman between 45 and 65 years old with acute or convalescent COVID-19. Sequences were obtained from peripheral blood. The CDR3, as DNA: TGCGCCAGCACGGGGGAAATGAACACTGAAGCTTTCTTT. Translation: CASTGEMNTEAFF.